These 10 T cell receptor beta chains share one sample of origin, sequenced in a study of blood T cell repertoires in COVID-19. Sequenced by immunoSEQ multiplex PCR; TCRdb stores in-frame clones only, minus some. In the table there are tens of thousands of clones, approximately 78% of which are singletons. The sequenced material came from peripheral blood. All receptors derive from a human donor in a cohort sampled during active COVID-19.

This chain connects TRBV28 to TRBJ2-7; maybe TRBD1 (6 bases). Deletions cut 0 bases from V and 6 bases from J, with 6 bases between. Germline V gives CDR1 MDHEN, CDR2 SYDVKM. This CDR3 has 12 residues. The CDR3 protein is CASSLWGAEQYF. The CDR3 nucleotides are TGTGCCAGCAGTTTATGGGGGGCCGAGCAGTACTTC.

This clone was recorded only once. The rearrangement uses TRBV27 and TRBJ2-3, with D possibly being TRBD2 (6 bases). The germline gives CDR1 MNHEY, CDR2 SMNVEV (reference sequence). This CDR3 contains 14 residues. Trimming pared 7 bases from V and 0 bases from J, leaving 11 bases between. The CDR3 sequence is CASKEGTSTDTQYF. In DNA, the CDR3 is TGTGCCAGCAAGGAGGGGACTAGCACAGATACGCAGTATTTT.

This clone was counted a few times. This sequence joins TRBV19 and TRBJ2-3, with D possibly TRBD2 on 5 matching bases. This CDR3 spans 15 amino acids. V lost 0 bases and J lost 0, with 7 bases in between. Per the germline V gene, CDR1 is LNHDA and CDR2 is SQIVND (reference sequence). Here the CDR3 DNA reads TGTGCCAGTAGTATAGACGGGATGAGCACAGATACGCAGTATTTT. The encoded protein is CASSIDGMSTDTQYF.

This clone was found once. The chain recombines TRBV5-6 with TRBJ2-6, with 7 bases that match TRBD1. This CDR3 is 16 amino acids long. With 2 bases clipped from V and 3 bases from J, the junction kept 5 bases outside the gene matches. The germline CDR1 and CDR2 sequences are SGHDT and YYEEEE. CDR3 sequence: CASSLQGWGGANVLTF. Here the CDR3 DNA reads TGTGCCAGCAGCTTACAGGGGTGGGGTGGGGCCAACGTCCTGACTTTC.

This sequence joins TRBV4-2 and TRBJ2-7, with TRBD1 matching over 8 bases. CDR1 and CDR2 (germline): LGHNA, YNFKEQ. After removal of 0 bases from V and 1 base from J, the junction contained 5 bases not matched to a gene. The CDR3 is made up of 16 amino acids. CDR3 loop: CASSQEKGQVSYEQYF. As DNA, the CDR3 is TGTGCCAGCAGCCAAGAGAAGGGACAGGTTTCCTACGAGCAGTACTTC.

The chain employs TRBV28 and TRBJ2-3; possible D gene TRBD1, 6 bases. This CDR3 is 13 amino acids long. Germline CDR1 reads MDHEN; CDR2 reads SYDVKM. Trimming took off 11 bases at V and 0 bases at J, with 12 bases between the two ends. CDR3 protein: CAVQGFSTDTQYF. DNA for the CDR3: TGTGCCGTACAGGGTTTTAGCACAGATACGCAGTATTTT.

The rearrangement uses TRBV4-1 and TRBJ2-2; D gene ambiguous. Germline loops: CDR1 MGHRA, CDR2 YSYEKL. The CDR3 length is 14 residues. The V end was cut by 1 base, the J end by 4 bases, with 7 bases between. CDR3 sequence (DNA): TGCGCCAGCAGCCAAGCGAGTGGCACCGGGGAGCTGTTTTTT. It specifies CASSQASGTGELFF.

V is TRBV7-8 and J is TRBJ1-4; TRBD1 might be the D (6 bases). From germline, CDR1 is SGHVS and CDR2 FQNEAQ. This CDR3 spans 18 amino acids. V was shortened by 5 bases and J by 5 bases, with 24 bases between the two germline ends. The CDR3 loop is CASSPQVGVRGTNEKLFF. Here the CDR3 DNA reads TGTGCCAGCAGCCCCCAGGTAGGGGTGAGGGGGACGAATGAAAAACTGTTTTTT.

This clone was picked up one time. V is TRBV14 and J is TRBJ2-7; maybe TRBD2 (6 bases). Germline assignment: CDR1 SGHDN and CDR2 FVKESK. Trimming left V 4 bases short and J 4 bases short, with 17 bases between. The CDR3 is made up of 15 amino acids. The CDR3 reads CASSPRSAGRYEQYF. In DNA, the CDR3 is TGTGCCAGCAGCCCCCGCTCGGCAGGGAGGTACGAGCAGTACTTC.

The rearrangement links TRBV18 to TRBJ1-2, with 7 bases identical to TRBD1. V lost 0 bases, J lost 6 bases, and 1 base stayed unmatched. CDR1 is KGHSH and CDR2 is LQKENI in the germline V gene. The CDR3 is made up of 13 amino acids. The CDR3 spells CASSPPGTDGYTF. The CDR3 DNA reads TGTGCCAGCTCACCACCCGGGACAGATGGCTACACCTTC.